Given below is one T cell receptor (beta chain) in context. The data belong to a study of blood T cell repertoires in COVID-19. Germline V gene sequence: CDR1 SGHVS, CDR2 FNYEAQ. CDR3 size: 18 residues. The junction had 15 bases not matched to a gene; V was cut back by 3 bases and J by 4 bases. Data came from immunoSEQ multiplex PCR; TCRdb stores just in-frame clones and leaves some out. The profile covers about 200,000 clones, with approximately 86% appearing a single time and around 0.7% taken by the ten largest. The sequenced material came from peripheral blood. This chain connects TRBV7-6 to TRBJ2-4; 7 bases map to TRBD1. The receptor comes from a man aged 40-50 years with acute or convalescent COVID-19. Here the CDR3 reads CASSFHRRDSRSKNIQYF. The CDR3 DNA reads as TGTGCCAGCAGCTTTCACCGTCGGGACAGCCGTTCGAAAAACATTCAGTACTTC.